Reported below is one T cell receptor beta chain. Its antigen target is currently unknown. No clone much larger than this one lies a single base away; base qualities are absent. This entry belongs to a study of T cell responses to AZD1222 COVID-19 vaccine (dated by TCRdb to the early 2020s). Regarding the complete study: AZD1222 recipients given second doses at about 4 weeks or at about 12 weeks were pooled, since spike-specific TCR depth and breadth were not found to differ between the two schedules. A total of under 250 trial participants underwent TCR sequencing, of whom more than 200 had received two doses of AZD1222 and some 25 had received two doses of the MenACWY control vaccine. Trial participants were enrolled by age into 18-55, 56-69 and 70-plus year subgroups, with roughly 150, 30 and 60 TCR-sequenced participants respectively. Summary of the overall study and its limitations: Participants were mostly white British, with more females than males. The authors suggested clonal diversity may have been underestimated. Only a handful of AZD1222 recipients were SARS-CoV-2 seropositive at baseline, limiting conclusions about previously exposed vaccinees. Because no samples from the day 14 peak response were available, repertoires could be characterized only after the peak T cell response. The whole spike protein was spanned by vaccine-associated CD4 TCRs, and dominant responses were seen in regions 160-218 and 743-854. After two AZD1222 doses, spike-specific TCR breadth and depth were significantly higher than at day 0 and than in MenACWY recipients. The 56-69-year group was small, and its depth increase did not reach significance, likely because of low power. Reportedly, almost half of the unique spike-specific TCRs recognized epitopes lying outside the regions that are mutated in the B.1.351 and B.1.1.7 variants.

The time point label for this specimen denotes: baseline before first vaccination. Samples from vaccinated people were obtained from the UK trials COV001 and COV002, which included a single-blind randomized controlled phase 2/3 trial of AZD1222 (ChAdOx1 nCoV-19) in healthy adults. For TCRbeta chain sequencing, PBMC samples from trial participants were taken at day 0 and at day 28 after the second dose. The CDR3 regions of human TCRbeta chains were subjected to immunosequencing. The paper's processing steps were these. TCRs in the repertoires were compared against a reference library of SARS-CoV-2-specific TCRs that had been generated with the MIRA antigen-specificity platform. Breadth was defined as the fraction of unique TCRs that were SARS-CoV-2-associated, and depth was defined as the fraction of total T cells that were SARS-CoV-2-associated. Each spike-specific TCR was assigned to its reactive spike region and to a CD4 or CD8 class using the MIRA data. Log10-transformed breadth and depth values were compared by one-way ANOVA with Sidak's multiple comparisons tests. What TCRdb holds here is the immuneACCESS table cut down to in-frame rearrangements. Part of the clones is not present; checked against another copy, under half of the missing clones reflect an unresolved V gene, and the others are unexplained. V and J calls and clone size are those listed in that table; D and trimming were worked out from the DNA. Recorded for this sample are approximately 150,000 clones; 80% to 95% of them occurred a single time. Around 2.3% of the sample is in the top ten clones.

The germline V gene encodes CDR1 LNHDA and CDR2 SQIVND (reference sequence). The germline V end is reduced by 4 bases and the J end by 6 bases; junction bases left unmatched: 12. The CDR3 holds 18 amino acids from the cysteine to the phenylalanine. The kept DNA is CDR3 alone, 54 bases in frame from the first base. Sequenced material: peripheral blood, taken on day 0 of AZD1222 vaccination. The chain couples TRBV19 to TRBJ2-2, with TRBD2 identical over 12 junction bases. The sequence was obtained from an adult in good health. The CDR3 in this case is CASSRLAGAWVNPGELFF. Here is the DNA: TGTGCCAGTAGTAGACTAGCGGGGGCCTGGGTAAATCCCGGGGAGCTGTTTTTT.